This T cell receptor delta chain stems from a study of gammadelta T cells in human blood (dated by TCRdb to the early 2020s). Summary of the overall study and its limitations: The study reported that microbial exposure appeared to drive polyclonal expansion of innate gamma-delta T cells immediately after birth.

Libraries came from RT-PCR. Sequencing used an Illumina MiSeq. Clones were re-identified by TCRdb from the public reads with CATT, and rows with the same DNA were merged. This sample is represented by around 970 delta-chain clones; around 40% of them were singletons. Of the sample, roughly a fifth is held by the ten largest clones. According to the germline V gene, CDR1 reads TSWWSYY and CDR2 reads QGS. From cysteine to phenylalanine, the CDR3 is 20 amino acids long. Just CDR3 DNA is preserved here, 60 bases in frame from base 1. Remarks on this clone: Its antigen target is currently unknown. A read error likely explains this, since a far larger clone differs by one base.

The TCR was taken from a human donor. Sequenced material: non-Vgamma9Vdelta2 gamma-delta T cells from infant blood. The chain is assembled from TRDV1 and TRDJ3; 9 central nucleotides agree with TRDD3. The DNA sequence is given as TGTGCTCTTGGGGGGGCTCTTTGGGGGATAATCTCCTGGGACGCCCGACAGATGTTTTTC. Protein translation: CALGGALWGIISWDARQMFF.